A selection of T cell receptor beta chains follows, all from one sample in a study of blood T cell repertoires in COVID-19. Here immunoSEQ multiplex PCR was the method, and the copy in TCRdb shows in-frame clones only, minus some. The sample contains around 200,000 clones, about nine tenths of which appear only once. Sequencing was carried out using PBMCs or T cells enriched from blood (not recorded which). The receptors were gathered from a woman younger than 30 who had recovered from COVID-19. CDR3s leave out the opening cysteine and the closing phenylalanine or tryptophan. Fields, in order: CDR3 protein, V gene, clone size. Clone size is stated in some rows and not others, as once, few, many or a class when expanded.

AIRDSSYEQY | TRBV10-3 | once
ATSDFGTSGSDEQF | TRBV24-1 | NA
AFPGQYSGSGANVLT | TRBV30 | NA
ASSQVGTIGQPQH | TRBV4-1 | NA
SAPGYSEAF | TRBV20-1 | NA
SVVRRELYNEQF | TRBV29-1 | NA
ASSLWTGPYEQY | TRBV5-1 | NA
ASGTPGTQGSGGYT | TRBV9 | few
SASISAVHEQY | TRBV20-1 | NA
ASSGGWETQY | TRBV10-2 | NA
ASSMGQTYGYT | TRBV28 | few
ASSLWGAEQY | TRBV5-5 | once
ASSIISGSSYEQY | TRBV19 | few
ASSSPGTGGARGYT | TRBV7-9 | NA
ASSFELAGGPYEQY | TRBV7-8 | NA
ASSLLFRDEQY | TRBV28 | NA
AIGGYSNQPQH | TRBV12-3/TRBV12-4 | NA
ASSYTGSSYEQY | TRBV6-2/TRBV6-3 | NA
ASSFTGGEDTQY | TRBV5-1 | NA
ASSLSLSDQPQH | TRBV27 | few
ASSPETGGTEAF | TRBV23-1 | NA
ASTIPRGRVTEAF | TRBV7-9 | NA
ASSHRETNQPQH | TRBV10-2 | once
ASSHTLGGSSPLH | TRBV4-2 | once
ASATGPFRGANVLT | TRBV7-7 | NA
ASSPTSASSYEQY | TRBV18 | NA
ANTGQGPTYYEQY | TRBV27 | NA
AISETLFRAGESYNEQF | TRBV10-3 | NA
ASSSGVYNEQF | TRBV9 | NA
ASSPGTGNTGELF | TRBV6-4 | few
ASQGREGQPQH | TRBV6-5 | NA
ASSPTSGKWFNEQF | TRBV7-3 | NA
ASSPPRAYGYT | TRBV5-5 | many
ASSDRPLDGYT | TRBV19 | NA
ASSVGFRGQEGYT | TRBV5-1 | NA
ASSPGGDRVLGYT | TRBV4-2 | NA
AWCRVNTEAF | TRBV30 | NA
ASSARFNGGEQF | TRBV6-4 | NA
ASSYAPPDFNYGYT | TRBV6-5 | NA